The rows below give T cell receptor beta chains drawn from one sample of a study of glioma-infiltrating T cells after dendritic cell vaccination. The repertoire was sequenced with immunoSEQ multiplex PCR; TCRdb's copy has only in-frame clones and lacks some. The sample yields some 100,000 clones, about 80% seen once. Sequencing used blood, obtained before dendritic cell vaccination. These TCRs come from a human donor with glioblastoma. CDR3s include the opening cysteine and the closing phenylalanine or tryptophan. The D gene is left open where the match is weak. Size is stated for part of the rows, as once, few or many counts, or as a class when the clone is expanded.

.	TRBV6-6	13	TRBJ2-5	TRBD1	CASINRGRETQYF	TGTGCCAGCATCAACAGGGGACGGGAGACCCAGTACTTC
.	TRBV19	13	TRBJ1-5	.	CASSSRLNQPQHF	TGTGCCAGTAGTTCCAGACTTAATCAGCCCCAGCATTTT
.	TRBV11-3	16	TRBJ2-1	TRBD1	CASSLEGGSSYNEQFF	TGTGCCAGCAGCTTAGAAGGGGGCAGCTCCTACAATGAGCAGTTCTTC
once	TRBV5-8	14	TRBJ1-2	.	CASSLDSLSYGYTF	TGTGCCAGCAGCTTGGACAGTCTTTCCTATGGCTACACCTTC
.	TRBV28	14	TRBJ1-5	TRBD1	CASSFDRENQPQHF	TGTGCCAGCAGTTTTGACAGGGAGAATCAGCCCCAGCATTTT
.	TRBV5-6	16	TRBJ2-7	.	CASSLVREISPYEQYF	TGTGCCAGCAGCTTGGTCCGCGAAATCTCCCCCTACGAGCAGTACTTC
.	TRBV2	12	TRBJ1-2	.	CASSGQYYGYTF	TGTGCCAGCAGTGGGCAATACTATGGCTACACCTTC
.	TRBV7-2	16	TRBJ2-3	TRBD2	CASSLGLAGGTDTQYF	TGTGCCAGCAGCTTAGGACTAGCGGGGGGAACAGATACGCAGTATTTT
.	TRBV19	13	TRBJ1-5	TRBD1	CASGDREDQPQHF	TGTGCCAGTGGAGACAGGGAGGATCAGCCCCAGCATTTT
.	TRBV27	13	TRBJ2-7	TRBD2	CASTQGLAEIKYF	TGTGCCAGCACCCAAGGACTAGCGGAAATTAAGTACTTC
once	TRBV19	16	TRBJ2-1	TRBD2	CASSTIAGGLNNEQFF	TGTGCCAGTAGTACTATAGCGGGGGGGCTTAACAATGAGCAGTTCTTC